Sequencing of this T cell receptor (beta chain) was carried out in a study of identical twins. Findings and caveats of the study: Instead of following the same donors, the conclusions were based on cross-sectional statistical analysis. Among monozygotic twins, out-of-frame TCR alpha sharing exceeded what models predicted.

A universal primer site arose from template switching, and cDNA bore unique molecular identifiers. TCRdb processed the 5' RACE reads anew with MiXCR; each CDR3 protein has one entry. This table has 280,000 or so distinct CDR3 sequences, 6.5% to 9.5% appearing once. The J segment lost 3 bases and the V segment lost 6 bases, leaving 11 bases of the junction unmatched. CDR1 and CDR2 from the germline V gene are LGHNA and YNFKEQ. The CDR3 runs 17 residues. Every one of the donors was a healthy Caucasian. This clonotype was observed a handful of times. Its antigen is unknown. The same sample was also studied in work on yellow fever vaccine responses in identical twins.

The chain recombines TRBV4-2 with TRBJ2-2; 9 nucleotides line up with TRBD1. This clonotype originated in a young woman in good health. The sample taken for sequencing was memory (CD45RO+) T cells sorted from blood. Here the CDR3 reads CASRKRTGDSDTGELFF. In DNA, the CDR3 is TGTGCCAGCAGGAAACGGACAGGGGATTCCGACACCGGGGAGCTGTTTTTT.